This is a list of T cell receptor beta chains from one sample in a study of molecular identifiers for immune sequencing clone quantification. Via MiXCR, TCRdb re-called the PCR reads, giving one row per CDR3 protein. Among under 350,000 distinct CDR3 sequences listed, 24% were seen once. Source material: naive CD8+ T cells from blood, with Jurkat cell RNA spiked in. The receptors originated from a human donor in good health. Some libraries in this study had Jurkat cell RNA spiked in. The CDR3 runs from the conserved cysteine through the conserved F or W. Fields, in order: D gene, clone size, J gene, V gene, CDR3 protein, CDR3 DNA. A D gene is named only where the DNA matches it firmly. Size is stated for part of the rows, as once, few or many counts, or as a class when the clone is expanded.

>-|-|TRBJ1-2|TRBV4-2
CASSQDAGSYGHTF
TGTGCCAGCAGCCAAGATGCGGGCTCCTATGGCCACACCTTC
>TRBD2|many|TRBJ2-1|TRBV7-9
CASSLYSGANNEQFF
TGTGCCAGCAGCTTATATAGCGGGGCGAACAATGAGCAGTTCTTC
>TRBD2|-|TRBJ2-3|TRBV25-1
CASSGGLLPDTQYF
TGTGCCAGCAGTGGGGGACTACTGCCGGATACGCAGTATTTT
>TRBD1|-|TRBJ1-1|TRBV5-1
CASSVTGVNTEAFF
TGCGCCAGCAGCGTTACAGGGGTGAACACTGAAGCTTTCTTT
>-|-|TRBJ1-6|TRBV27
CASSLSRGSYNSPLHF
TGTGCCAGCAGTTTGAGCAGGGGTTCCTATAATTCACCCCTCCACTTT
>-|many|TRBJ2-2|TRBV7-9
CASSLDTGELFF
TGTGCCAGCAGCTTAGACACCGGGGAGCTGTTTTTT
>-|-|TRBJ2-1|TRBV20-1
CRASLPEQFF
TGCAGAGCTAGCCTTCCGGAGCAGTTCTTC
>TRBD1|many|TRBJ1-2|TRBV2
CASSPGQIKYGYTF
TGTGCCAGCAGCCCGGGACAGATAAAATATGGCTACACCTTC
>TRBD2|many|TRBJ2-3|TRBV6-1
CASSERLAWSTDTQYF
TGTGCCAGCAGTGAACGACTAGCGTGGAGCACAGATACGCAGTATTTT
>-|many|TRBJ2-6|TRBV24-1
CATQPSSGANVLTF
TGTGCCACTCAACCAAGCTCTGGGGCCAACGTCCTGACTTTC
>TRBD1|many|TRBJ1-1|TRBV7-2
CASSPTGDGAFF
TGTGCCAGCAGCCCGACAGGGGATGGAGCTTTCTTT
>TRBD1|-|TRBJ1-1|TRBV29-1
CSVEERDSNTEAFF
TGCAGCGTTGAAGAGCGGGACAGTAACACTGAAGCTTTCTTT
>TRBD1|many|TRBJ2-7|TRBV27
CASSLLGQGTYEQYF
TGTGCCAGCAGTTTATTGGGACAGGGTACCTACGAGCAGTACTTC
>TRBD2|many|TRBJ2-3|TRBV2
CASSVDPSGNTDTQYF
TGTGCCAGCAGTGTTGACCCTAGCGGGAACACAGATACGCAGTATTTT
>TRBD2|-|TRBJ2-6|TRBV19
CASRWTSGGASGANVLTF
TGTGCCAGTAGATGGACTAGCGGGGGGGCCTCCGGGGCCAACGTCCTGACTTTC
>-|many|TRBJ1-1|TRBV24-1
CATSVSQYTEAFF
TGTGCCACCAGTGTTTCGCAGTACACTGAAGCTTTCTTT